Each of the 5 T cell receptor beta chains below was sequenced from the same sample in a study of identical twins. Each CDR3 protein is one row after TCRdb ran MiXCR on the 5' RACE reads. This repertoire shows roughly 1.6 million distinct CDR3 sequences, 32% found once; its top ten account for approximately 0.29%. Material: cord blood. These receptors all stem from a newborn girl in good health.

This chain's CDR3 is CASSFGNVQPARPTDTQYF. Here the CDR3 DNA reads TGTGCCAGCAGCTTTGGGAACGTTCAGCCAGCCAGGCCAACAGATACGCAGTATTTT. V and J are TRBV5-6 and TRBJ2-3; D unclear. Trimming stripped 2 bases from V and 3 bases from J, with 25 bases between. CDR3 length equals 19 residues. CDR1 and CDR2 (germline): SGHDT, YYEEEE.

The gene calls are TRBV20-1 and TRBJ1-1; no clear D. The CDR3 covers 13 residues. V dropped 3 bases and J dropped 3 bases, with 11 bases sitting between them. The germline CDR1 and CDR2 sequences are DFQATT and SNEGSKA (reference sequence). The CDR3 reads CSARDTRDTEAFF. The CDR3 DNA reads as TGCAGTGCTAGGGATACGAGGGACACTGAAGCTTTCTTT.

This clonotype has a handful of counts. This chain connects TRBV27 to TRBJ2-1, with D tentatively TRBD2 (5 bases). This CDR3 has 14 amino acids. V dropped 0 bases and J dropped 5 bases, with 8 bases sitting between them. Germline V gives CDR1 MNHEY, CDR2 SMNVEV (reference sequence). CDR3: CASSLSTGNNEQFF. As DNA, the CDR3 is TGTGCCAGCAGTTTATCGACGGGGAACAATGAGCAGTTCTTC.

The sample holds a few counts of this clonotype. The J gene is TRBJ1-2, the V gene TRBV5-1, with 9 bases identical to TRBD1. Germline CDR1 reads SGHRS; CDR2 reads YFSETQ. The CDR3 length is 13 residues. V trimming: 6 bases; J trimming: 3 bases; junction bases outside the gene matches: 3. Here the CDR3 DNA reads TGCGCCAGCAAGAGACAGGGGGACTATGGCTACACCTTC. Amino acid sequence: CASKRQGDYGYTF.

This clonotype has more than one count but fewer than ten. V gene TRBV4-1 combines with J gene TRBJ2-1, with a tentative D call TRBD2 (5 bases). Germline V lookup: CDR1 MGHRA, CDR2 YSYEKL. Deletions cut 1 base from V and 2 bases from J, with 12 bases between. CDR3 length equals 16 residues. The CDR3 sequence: CASSQAGRAAYNEQFF. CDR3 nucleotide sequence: TGCGCCAGCAGCCAAGCCGGGCGGGCTGCCTACAATGAGCAGTTCTTC.